A selection of T cell receptor beta chains follows, all from one sample in a study of Graves' ophthalmopathy and Graves' hyperthyroidism. TCRdb redid the calling of the multiplex PCR reads with MiXCR, one entry per CDR3 protein. The sample holds about 740,000 distinct CDR3 sequences; 40% are singletons and the top ten take roughly 46%. Sequenced material: peripheral blood. The source of these receptors is an adult man with Graves' ophthalmopathy. The CDR3 runs from the conserved cysteine through the conserved F or W. Fields, in order: D gene, clone size, V gene, J gene, CDR3 protein, CDR3 DNA. A D gene is named only where the DNA matches it firmly. The size field is filled for only some rows; it gives once, few, many or a size class.

D: .
size: many
V: TRBV11-2
J: TRBJ1-4
CDR3: CASSLSENEKLFF
DNA: TGTGCCAGCAGCTTATCGGAGAATGAAAAACTGTTTTTT

D: .
size: .
V: TRBV10-3
J: TRBJ1-1
CDR3: CASSRLQRAEAFF
DNA: TGTGCCAGCAGTCGCCTTCAAAGGGCTGAAGCTTTCTTT

D: TRBD2
size: few
V: TRBV6-6
J: TRBJ2-7
CDR3: CASTSASGMGEQYF
DNA: TGTGCCAGCACCTCCGCTAGCGGGATGGGCGAGCAGTACTTC

D: TRBD1
size: .
V: TRBV25-1
J: TRBJ1-5
CDR3: CASRNLWTGDQPQHF
DNA: TGTGCTAGCAGGAACCTATGGACAGGGGATCAGCCCCAGCATTTT

D: TRBD1
size: few
V: TRBV10-3
J: TRBJ1-3
CDR3: CASRPDRGASGNTIYF
DNA: TGTGCCAGCAGACCTGACAGGGGAGCCTCTGGAAACACCATATATTTT

D: .
size: many
V: TRBV14
J: TRBJ1-1
CDR3: CASSQARAYTEAFF
DNA: TGTGCCAGCAGCCAAGCCAGGGCGTACACTGAAGCTTTCTTT

D: .
size: few
V: TRBV20-1
J: TRBJ1-2
CDR3: CSAKFDSTSYGYTF
DNA: TGCAGTGCTAAATTCGACAGCACCTCCTATGGCTACACCTTC

D: .
size: once
V: TRBV6-6
J: TRBJ2-7
CDR3: CACSTASGNYEQYF
DNA: TGTGCCTGCAGTACCGCATCGGGGAATTACGAGCAGTACTTC

D: .
size: many
V: TRBV25-1
J: TRBJ1-6
CDR3: CASSDSAGASPLHF
DNA: TGTGCCAGCAGTGATAGTGCCGGGGCCTCACCCCTCCACTTT

D: .
size: few
V: TRBV2
J: TRBJ2-5
CDR3: CASSEDGAAETQYF
DNA: TGTGCCAGCAGTGAAGACGGGGCTGCGGAGACCCAGTACTTC

D: .
size: .
V: TRBV6-6
J: TRBJ1-2
CDR3: CASSYLGDPINYGYTF
DNA: TGTGCCAGCAGTTACTTGGGAGATCCAATTAACTATGGCTACACCTTC

D: .
size: .
V: TRBV19
J: TRBJ2-6
CDR3: CAWSIGWGANVLTF
DNA: TGTGCCTGGAGTATTGGGTGGGGGGCCAACGTCCTGACTTTC

D: TRBD1
size: .
V: TRBV7-8
J: TRBJ2-5
CDR3: CASSSTGFVVTQYF
DNA: TGTGCCAGCAGCTCGACAGGGTTTGTTGTGACCCAGTACTTC

D: TRBD1
size: .
V: TRBV5-1
J: TRBJ2-7
CDR3: CASSPTPGQNYEQYF
DNA: TGCGCCAGCAGCCCAACGCCGGGACAGAACTACGAGCAGTACTTC

D: TRBD2
size: few
V: TRBV20-1
J: TRBJ2-7
CDR3: CSARDFSGSSYEQYF
DNA: TGCAGTGCTAGAGATTTTAGCGGGAGCTCCTACGAGCAGTACTTC

D: .
size: once
V: TRBV7-9
J: TRBJ2-5
CDR3: CASSLYRRLQETQYF
DNA: TGTGCCAGCAGTTTATATAGGCGGCTCCAAGAGACCCAGTACTTC

D: .
size: many
V: TRBV7-6
J: TRBJ2-7
CDR3: CASSSRADTSGEQYF
DNA: TGTGCCAGCAGCTCTAGAGCGGACACCTCTGGGGAGCAGTACTTC

D: TRBD1
size: .
V: TRBV19
J: TRBJ1-2
CDR3: CAGSLQGAIMRGYTF
DNA: TGTGCCGGTAGTTTACAGGGGGCGATCATGCGTGGCTACACCTTC

D: .
size: many
V: TRBV6-5
J: TRBJ1-2
CDR3: CASSRDPGLGYTF
DNA: TGTGCCAGCAGTCGGGACCCAGGGCTCGGCTACACCTTC

D: .
size: .
V: TRBV29-1
J: TRBJ1-2
CDR3: CSVILQGDGYTF
DNA: TGCAGCGTTATCCTCCAGGGTGATGGCTACACCTTC

D: TRBD1
size: few
V: TRBV29-1
J: TRBJ2-7
CDR3: CSVITRGQGRFHEQYF
DNA: TGCAGCGTTATCACCCGGGGACAGGGGAGATTCCACGAGCAGTACTTC

D: .
size: .
V: TRBV20-1
J: TRBJ2-5
CDR3: CSAPRDFQETQYF
DNA: TGCAGTGCCCCTAGGGACTTCCAAGAGACCCAGTACTTC

D: .
size: .
V: TRBV9
J: TRBJ2-2
CDR3: CASSLTGLQAGELFF
DNA: TGTGCCAGCAGCCTTACAGGTCTCCAAGCCGGGGAGCTGTTTTTT

D: .
size: .
V: TRBV10-3
J: TRBJ2-6
CDR3: CASSPLPGRGSGANVLTF
DNA: TGTGCCAGCAGTCCCCTGCCGGGCAGGGGCTCTGGGGCCAACGTCCTGACTTTC

D: TRBD1
size: many
V: TRBV10-3
J: TRBJ2-5
CDR3: CAISESIGTDQETQYF
DNA: TGTGCCATCAGTGAGTCGATTGGGACAGACCAAGAGACCCAGTACTTC

D: .
size: .
V: TRBV19
J: TRBJ1-5
CDR3: CASRLTGVSNQPQHF
DNA: TGTGCCAGCAGGTTGACAGGAGTTAGCAATCAGCCCCAGCATTTT

D: TRBD1
size: .
V: TRBV28
J: TRBJ2-5
CDR3: CASSPLTGWGETQYF
DNA: TGTGCCAGCAGTCCGCTGACAGGGTGGGGAGAGACCCAGTACTTC

D: .
size: .
V: TRBV7-3
J: TRBJ2-7
CDR3: CASSFGEPPYERYF
DNA: TGTGCCAGCAGCTTTGGAGAACCACCCTACGAGCGGTACTTC

D: TRBD1
size: .
V: TRBV5-1
J: TRBJ2-7
CDR3: CASSRRGDRNYEQYF
DNA: TGCGCCAGCAGCCGCCGCGGGGACAGGAACTACGAGCAGTACTTC

D: TRBD1
size: .
V: TRBV6-1
J: TRBJ2-5
CDR3: CASKGTGVQETQYF
DNA: TGTGCCAGCAAAGGGACAGGGGTTCAAGAGACCCAGTACTTC

D: TRBD2
size: .
V: TRBV25-1
J: TRBJ2-2
CDR3: CASSTAGVLAGELFF
DNA: TGTGCCAGCAGCACGGCGGGGGTATTAGCCGGGGAGCTGTTTTTT

D: TRBD1
size: .
V: TRBV7-9
J: TRBJ1-4
CDR3: CASRGTGIGKLFF
DNA: TGTGCCAGCAGGGGGACAGGGATTGGAAAACTGTTTTTT

D: .
size: .
V: TRBV6-6
J: TRBJ1-2
CDR3: CASSYTGGYTF
DNA: TGTGCCAGCAGTTACACCGGGGGCTACACCTTC

D: .
size: .
V: TRBV9
J: TRBJ1-6
CDR3: CASSQESLGRSPLHF
DNA: TGTGCCAGCAGCCAAGAGTCCCTCGGGAGGTCACCCCTCCACTTT

D: .
size: few
V: TRBV20-1
J: TRBJ1-6
CDR3: CSASSVGNSPLHF
DNA: TGCAGTGCTAGTAGCGTCGGTAATTCACCCCTCCACTTT

D: TRBD2
size: .
V: TRBV7-9
J: TRBJ2-5
CDR3: CASSAGGARFPRETQYF
DNA: TGTGCCAGCAGCGCCGGGGGGGCCAGGTTTCCCCGAGAGACCCAGTACTTC

D: TRBD2
size: few
V: TRBV9
J: TRBJ2-7
CDR3: CASSSWTSGETSYEQYF
DNA: TGTGCCAGCAGCTCCTGGACTAGCGGGGAAACCTCCTACGAGCAGTACTTC

D: .
size: few
V: TRBV20-1
J: TRBJ1-1
CDR3: CSASSGPEAFF
DNA: TGCAGTGCTAGTAGCGGGCCTGAAGCTTTCTTT

D: .
size: .
V: TRBV7-9
J: TRBJ2-5
CDR3: CASSLGEWGLTETQYF
DNA: TGTGCCAGCAGCTTAGGGGAGTGGGGGTTGACAGAGACCCAGTACTTC

D: .
size: few
V: TRBV29-1
J: TRBJ2-2
CDR3: CSVEEEGVTAGELFF
DNA: TGCAGCGTTGAAGAGGAAGGGGTCACCGCCGGGGAGCTGTTTTTT

D: TRBD1
size: few
V: TRBV28
J: TRBJ1-3
CDR3: CASYRGDGNTIYF
DNA: TGTGCCAGCTACAGGGGGGACGGAAACACCATATATTTT

D: .
size: .
V: TRBV25-1
J: TRBJ1-1
CDR3: CASSLSRVSAFF
DNA: TGTGCCAGCAGTTTATCGAGGGTTTCTGCTTTCTTT

D: .
size: once
V: TRBV7-9
J: TRBJ2-6
CDR3: CASSLGFGDPRGVLTF
DNA: TGTGCCAGCAGCTTAGGGTTCGGGGACCCACGCGGCGTCCTGACTTTC

D: .
size: .
V: TRBV15
J: TRBJ1-4
CDR3: CATSRARIATNEKLFF
DNA: TGTGCCACCAGCAGAGCCAGGATCGCAACTAATGAAAAACTGTTTTTT

D: .
size: .
V: TRBV20-1
J: TRBJ2-5
CDR3: CSASFNFGVPGETQYF
DNA: TGCAGTGCTAGTTTCAACTTTGGGGTTCCTGGGGAGACCCAGTACTTC

D: TRBD2
size: .
V: TRBV10-3
J: TRBJ2-6
CDR3: CAISGLAGANVLTF
DNA: TGTGCCATCAGCGGACTAGCGGGGGCCAACGTCCTGACTTTC

D: TRBD2
size: many
V: TRBV7-6
J: TRBJ2-5
CDR3: CASSSGTIQETQYF
DNA: TGTGCCAGCAGCTCAGGGACTATCCAAGAGACCCAGTACTTC

D: .
size: .
V: TRBV25-1
J: TRBJ1-4
CDR3: CASSLRGRTNEKLFF
DNA: TGTGCCAGCAGTTTACGAGGGAGGACTAATGAAAAACTGTTTTTT

D: TRBD1
size: .
V: TRBV12-3/TRBV12-4
J: TRBJ1-4
CDR3: CASSYVGQGHGPTNEKLFF
DNA: TGTGCCAGCAGTTACGTGGGACAGGGGCATGGTCCAACTAATGAAAAACTGTTTTTT

D: TRBD1
size: .
V: TRBV6-6
J: TRBJ2-7
CDR3: CASRIQGQGGYEQYF
DNA: TGTGCCAGCAGGATACAGGGACAGGGAGGATACGAGCAGTACTTC

D: TRBD1
size: few
V: TRBV7-9
J: TRBJ2-7
CDR3: CASSFQTGVDEQYF
DNA: TGTGCCAGCAGCTTTCAGACAGGGGTTGACGAGCAGTACTTC

D: .
size: few
V: TRBV2
J: TRBJ1-1
CDR3: CASSEGYTEAFF
DNA: TGTGCCAGCAGTGAAGGGTATACTGAAGCTTTCTTT

D: .
size: many
V: TRBV2
J: TRBJ2-6
CDR3: CASSVPSGANVLTF
DNA: TGTGCCAGCAGTGTCCCCTCTGGGGCCAACGTCCTGACTTTC

D: .
size: many
V: TRBV7-2
J: TRBJ2-2
CDR3: CASSSLKVGTGELFF
DNA: TGTGCCAGCAGCTCGTTGAAGGTCGGCACCGGGGAGCTGTTTTTT

D: TRBD1
size: .
V: TRBV24-1
J: TRBJ1-5
CDR3: CATSYPRTGEGSQPQHF
DNA: TGTGCCACCAGTTACCCCCGGACAGGGGAAGGGAGTCAGCCCCAGCATTTT

D: .
size: .
V: TRBV7-8
J: TRBJ1-2
CDR3: CASSAGGDRVTGNTF
DNA: TGTGCCAGCAGCGCCGGGGGAGATCGAGTAACTGGAAACACCTTC

D: TRBD2
size: .
V: TRBV15
J: TRBJ2-7
CDR3: CATSRDRASTSGGDEQYF
DNA: TGTGCCACCAGCAGAGACCGAGCGTCTACTAGCGGGGGCGACGAGCAGTACTTC

D: .
size: .
V: TRBV25-1
J: TRBJ2-2
CDR3: CASSRQFTGELFF
DNA: TGTGCCAGCAGCCGTCAATTCACCGGGGAGCTGTTTTTT

D: TRBD2
size: .
V: TRBV7-9
J: TRBJ2-5
CDR3: CASSSKGLAAETQYF
DNA: TGTGCCAGCAGCTCCAAAGGACTAGCGGCGGAGACCCAGTACTTC

D: .
size: .
V: TRBV19
J: TRBJ2-4
CDR3: CASSISPGGGHAWYF
DNA: TGTGCCAGTAGTATCTCCCCTGGGGGGGGGCACGCGTGGTACTTC